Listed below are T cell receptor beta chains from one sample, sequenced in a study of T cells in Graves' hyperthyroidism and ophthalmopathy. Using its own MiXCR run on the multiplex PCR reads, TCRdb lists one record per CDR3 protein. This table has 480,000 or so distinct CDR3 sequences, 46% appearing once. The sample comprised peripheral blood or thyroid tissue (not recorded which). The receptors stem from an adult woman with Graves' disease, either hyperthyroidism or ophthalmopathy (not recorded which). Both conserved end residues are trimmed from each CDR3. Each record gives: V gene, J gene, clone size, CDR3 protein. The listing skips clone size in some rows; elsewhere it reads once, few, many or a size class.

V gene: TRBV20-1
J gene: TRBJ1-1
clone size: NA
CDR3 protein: SAKPLGVNTEAF

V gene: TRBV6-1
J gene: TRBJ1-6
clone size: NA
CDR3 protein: ASGDLGQGASPLH

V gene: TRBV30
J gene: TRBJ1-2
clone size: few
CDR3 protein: AWSVAGGGYGYT

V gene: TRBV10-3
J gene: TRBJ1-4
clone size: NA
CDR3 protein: AISERGQGDEKLF

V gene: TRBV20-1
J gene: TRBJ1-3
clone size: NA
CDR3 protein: SARVQGWGSRSGNTIY

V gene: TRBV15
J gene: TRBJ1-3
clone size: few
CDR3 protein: ATSREAGAGNTIY

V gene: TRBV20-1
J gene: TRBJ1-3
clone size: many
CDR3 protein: SARNEPGNTIY

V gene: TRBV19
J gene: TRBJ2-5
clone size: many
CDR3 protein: ASSMGGRAEETQY

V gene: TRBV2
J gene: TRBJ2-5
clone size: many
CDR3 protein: ASSPQAQETQY

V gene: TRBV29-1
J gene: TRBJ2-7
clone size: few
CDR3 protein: SVEGGQYEQY

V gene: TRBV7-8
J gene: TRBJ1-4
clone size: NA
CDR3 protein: ASSRGGKLF

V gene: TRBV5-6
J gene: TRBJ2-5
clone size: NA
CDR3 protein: ASSSIAGGQETQY

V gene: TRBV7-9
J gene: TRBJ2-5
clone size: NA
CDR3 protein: ASSLILGLVDETQY

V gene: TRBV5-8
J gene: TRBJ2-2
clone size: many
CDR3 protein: ASSPWADTGELF

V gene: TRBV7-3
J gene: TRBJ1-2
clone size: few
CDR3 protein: ASSIGRRGVYGYT

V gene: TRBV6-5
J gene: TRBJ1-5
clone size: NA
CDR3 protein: ASSPQGRVDYSNQPQH

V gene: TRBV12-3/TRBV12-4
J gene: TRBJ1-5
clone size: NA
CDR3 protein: ASTRGWQPQH

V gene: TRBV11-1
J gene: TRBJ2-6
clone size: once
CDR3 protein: ASIIGWASGRSGANVLT

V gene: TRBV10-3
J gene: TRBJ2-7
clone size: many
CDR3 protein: AINSLAGGEQY

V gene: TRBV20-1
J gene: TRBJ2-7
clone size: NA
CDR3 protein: SAPDYPSSYEQY

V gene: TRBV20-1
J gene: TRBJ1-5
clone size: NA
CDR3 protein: SARAGGINQPQH

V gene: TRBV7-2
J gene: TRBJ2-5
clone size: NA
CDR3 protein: ASSLVAGARVEETQY

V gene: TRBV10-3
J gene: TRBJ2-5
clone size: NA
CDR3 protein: AISDVSRASGETQY

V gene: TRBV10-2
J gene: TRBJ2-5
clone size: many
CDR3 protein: ASHNQTLQETQY

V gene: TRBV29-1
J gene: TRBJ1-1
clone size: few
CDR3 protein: SVVLEEAF

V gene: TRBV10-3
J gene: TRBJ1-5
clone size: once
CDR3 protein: AISEGDRGGNQPQH

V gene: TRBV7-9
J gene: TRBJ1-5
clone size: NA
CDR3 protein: ASSLGWQENQPQH

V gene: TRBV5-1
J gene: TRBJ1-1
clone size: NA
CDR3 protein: ASSLGGITEAF

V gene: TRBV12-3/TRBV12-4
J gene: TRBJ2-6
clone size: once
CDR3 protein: ASSMGSGANVLT

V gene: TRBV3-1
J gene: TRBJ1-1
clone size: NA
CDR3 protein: ASSQPNQGTKAF

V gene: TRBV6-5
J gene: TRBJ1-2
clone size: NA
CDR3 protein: ASNPTGDGYA

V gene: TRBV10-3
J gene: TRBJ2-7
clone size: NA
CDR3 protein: AITEGGNGEQY

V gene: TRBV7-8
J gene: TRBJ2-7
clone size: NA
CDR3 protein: ASSLGPSGQTLYEQY

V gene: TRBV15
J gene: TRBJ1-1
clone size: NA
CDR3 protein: ATSRSGAWGTEAF

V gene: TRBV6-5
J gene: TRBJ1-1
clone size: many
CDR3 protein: AVHRGGNTEAF

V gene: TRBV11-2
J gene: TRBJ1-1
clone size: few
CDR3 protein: ACQRVATEAF

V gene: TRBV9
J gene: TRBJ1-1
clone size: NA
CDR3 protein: ASSEWDRSNTEAF

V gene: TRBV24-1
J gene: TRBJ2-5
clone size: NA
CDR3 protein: ASSSSPLAGGSQETQY

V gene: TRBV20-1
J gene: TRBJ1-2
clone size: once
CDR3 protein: SARMGTARNGYT

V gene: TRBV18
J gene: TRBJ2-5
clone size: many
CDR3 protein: ASSPDRGWETQY

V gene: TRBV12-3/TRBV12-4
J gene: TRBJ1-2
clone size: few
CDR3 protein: ASSLGGPRVHT

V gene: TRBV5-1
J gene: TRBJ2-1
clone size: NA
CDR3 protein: ASWLGLAGVSEQF

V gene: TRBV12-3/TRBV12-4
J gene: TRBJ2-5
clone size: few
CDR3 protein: ASSVSWVQETQY

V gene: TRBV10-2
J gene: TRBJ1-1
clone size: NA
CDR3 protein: ASSPQVYGMNTEAF

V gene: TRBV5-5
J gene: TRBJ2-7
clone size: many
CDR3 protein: ASSFQGPYEQY

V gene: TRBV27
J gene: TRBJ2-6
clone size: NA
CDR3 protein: ASSLTGFGPGANVLT

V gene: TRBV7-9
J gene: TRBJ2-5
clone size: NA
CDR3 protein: ASSLSRLAQETQY

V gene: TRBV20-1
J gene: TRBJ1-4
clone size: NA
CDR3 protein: SAKTGQGAGEKLF

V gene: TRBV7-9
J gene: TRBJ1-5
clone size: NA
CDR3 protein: ASSVRQGMGNQPQH

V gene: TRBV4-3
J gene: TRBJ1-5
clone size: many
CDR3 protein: ASSRQEDQPQH

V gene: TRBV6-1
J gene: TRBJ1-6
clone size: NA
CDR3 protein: ASRRDRPSPLH

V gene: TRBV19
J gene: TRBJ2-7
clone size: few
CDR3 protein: ASSIKDWYYEQY

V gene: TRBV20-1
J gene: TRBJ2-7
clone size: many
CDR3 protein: SAKGRVNWNSEQY

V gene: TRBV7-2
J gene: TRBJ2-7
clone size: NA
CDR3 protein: ASSLGRSVSYEQY

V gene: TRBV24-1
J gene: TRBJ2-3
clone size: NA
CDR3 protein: ATSDSELAGVWTDTQY

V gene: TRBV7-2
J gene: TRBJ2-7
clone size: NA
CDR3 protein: ASSSFGTGANEQY

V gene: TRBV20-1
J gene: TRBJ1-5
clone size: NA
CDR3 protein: SAIRTGGHQPQH